This entry concerns a single TCR beta chain. This specimen comes from a study of technical replicates of blood from several donors. The V end lost 7 bases, the J end lost 11 bases, and 20 bases lay between the germline ends. Looked up from germline, CDR1 is SNHLY and CDR2 is FYNNEI. The CDR3 covers 13 residues. Clones were read by immunoSEQ multiplex PCR, and TCRdb kept only the in-frame ones, dropping some. The data show roughly 93,000 clones, about 95% seen once. This sequence originates from a human donor in good health. The chain carries TRBV2 and TRBJ1-2; D is undetermined. The sample was T cells isolated from PBMCs. CDR3 region: CASTPERTWSYTF. In nucleotides, the CDR3 is TGTGCCAGCACCCCCGAGCGGACTTGGTCTTACACCTTC.